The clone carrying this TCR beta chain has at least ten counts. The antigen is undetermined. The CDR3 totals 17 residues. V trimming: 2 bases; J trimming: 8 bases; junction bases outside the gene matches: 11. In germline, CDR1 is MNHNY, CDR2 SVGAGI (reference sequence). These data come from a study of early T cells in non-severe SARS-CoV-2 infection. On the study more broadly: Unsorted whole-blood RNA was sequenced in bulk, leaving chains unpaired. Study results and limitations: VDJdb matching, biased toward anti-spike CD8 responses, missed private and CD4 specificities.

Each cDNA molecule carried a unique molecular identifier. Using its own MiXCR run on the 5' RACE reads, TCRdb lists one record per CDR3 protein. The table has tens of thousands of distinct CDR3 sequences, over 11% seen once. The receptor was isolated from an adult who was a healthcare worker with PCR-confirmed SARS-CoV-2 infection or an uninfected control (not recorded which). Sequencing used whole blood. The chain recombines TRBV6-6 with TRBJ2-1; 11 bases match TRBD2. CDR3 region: CASSYPPSGGLSYEQFF. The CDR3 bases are TGTGCCAGCAGTTACCCGCCTAGCGGGGGGTTATCATATGAGCAGTTCTTC.